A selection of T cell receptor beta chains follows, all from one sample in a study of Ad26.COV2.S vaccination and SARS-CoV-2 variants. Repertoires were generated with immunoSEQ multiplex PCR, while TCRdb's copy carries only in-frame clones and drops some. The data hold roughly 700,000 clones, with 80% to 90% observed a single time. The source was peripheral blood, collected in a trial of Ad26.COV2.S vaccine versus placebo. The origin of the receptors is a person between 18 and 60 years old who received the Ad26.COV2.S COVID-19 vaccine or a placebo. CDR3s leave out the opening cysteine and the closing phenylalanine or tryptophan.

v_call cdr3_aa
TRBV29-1 SVEGLAYSYNEQF
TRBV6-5 ASRPGARETQY
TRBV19 ASRRTVSNQPQH
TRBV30 AWEQGRGQPQH
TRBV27 ASSLNSESPLH
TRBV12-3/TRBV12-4 ASSLVYEQY
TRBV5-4 AIRASGGAENTGELF
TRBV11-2 ASSLRETQY
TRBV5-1 ASSLRSPDTQY
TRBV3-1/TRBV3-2 ASSNSDGVEQY
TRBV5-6 ASSPWDTNQPQH
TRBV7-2 ASSFRGEAEAF
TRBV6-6 ASSYSLDLYGYT
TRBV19 ASSIMGSNQPQH
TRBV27 ASSSHLRQGETQY
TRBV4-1 ASSLFPGGPSHNEQF
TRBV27 ASSSITGSSGNTIY
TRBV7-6 ASSLDGGARGTDTQY
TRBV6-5 ASSYSGTGTYEQY
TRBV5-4 ASSPAIGSTGNTIY
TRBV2 ASVPPLPTDTQY
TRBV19 ASSTLTVPHLGYT
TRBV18 ASSPEDRGWQETQY
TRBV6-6 ATTVEVYQPQH
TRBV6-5 ASSSAAELF
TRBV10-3 ATWTSGGSDTQY
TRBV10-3 AISGQVGYGYT
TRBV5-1 ASSIRETNYGYT
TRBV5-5 ASRWGKEAF
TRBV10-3 AITQGDRGDYT
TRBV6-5 ASNDGENSPLH
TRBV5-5 ASSLAAGFNYGYT
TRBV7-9 ASSGTGVYGYT
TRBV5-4 ASSQGLAGDNEQF
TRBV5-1 ASSLGGTSSYEQY
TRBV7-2 ASSLRRLAGPGGEDTQY
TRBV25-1 ASSEVGDYGYT
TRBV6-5 ASSYSRDPGHEQY
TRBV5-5 ASSLTGAPNYGYT
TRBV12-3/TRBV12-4 ASSSQVDGYT
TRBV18 ASSSLDGSNQPQH
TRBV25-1 ASILPGAGYEKLF
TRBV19 ASRTGQGATNEQF
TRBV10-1 ASSPSWESREAF
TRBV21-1 ASSKGDRGVETQY
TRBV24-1 ATSDWDRGGETQY
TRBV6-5 ASTWTETFVLT
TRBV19 ASSIPRANTEAF